The present TCR beta chain was sequenced within a study of T cell repertoires in ileal Crohn's disease. Data came from immunoSEQ multiplex PCR; TCRdb stores just in-frame clones and leaves some out. The sample shows fewer than 20,000 clones, over 50% of them seen only once. This CDR3 has 13 amino acids. Germline V CDR1 and CDR2: GTSNPN, SVGIG (reference sequence). The V segment lost 3 bases and the J segment 11 bases; nucleotides outside the gene matches: 6. This TCR derives from an adult with Crohn's disease. Sample: ileal tissue. This rearrangement joins TRBV30 to TRBJ2-2; 10 bases fit TRBD2. In DNA form, the CDR3 reads TGTGCCTGGAGGACTAGCGGGTGGACAGAGCTGTTTTTT. Its translation is CAWRTSGWTELFF.